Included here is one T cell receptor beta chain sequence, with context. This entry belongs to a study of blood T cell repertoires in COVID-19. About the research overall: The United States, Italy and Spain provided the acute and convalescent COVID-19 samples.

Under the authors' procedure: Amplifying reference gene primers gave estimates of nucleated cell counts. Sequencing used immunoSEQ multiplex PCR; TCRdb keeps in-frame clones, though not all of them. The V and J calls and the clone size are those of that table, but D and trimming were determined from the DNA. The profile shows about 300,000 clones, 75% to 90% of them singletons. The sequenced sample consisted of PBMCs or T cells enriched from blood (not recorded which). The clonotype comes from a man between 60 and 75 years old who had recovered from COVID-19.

This CDR3 reads CASSLVASGNSYEQYF. The CDR3 DNA sequence: TGCGCCAGCAGCTTGGTTGCCAGCGGGAACTCTTACGAGCAGTACTTC. The V gene is TRBV5-1, the J gene TRBJ2-7; TRBD2 matches 7 bases. The CDR3 runs 16 residues. The germline V gene has CDR1 SGHRS and CDR2 YFSETQ. The trim removed 0 bases at V and 4 bases at J, leaving 10 bases unmatched.